The 32 T cell receptor beta chains listed next were all sequenced from one sample in a study of blood T cells in healthy people across ages. A second PCR, run for roughly 7 to 12 cycles, used a sample-barcoded 5' primer plus a J-beta primer mix. TCRdb called the 5' RACE reads again in MiXCR, with one record for every CDR3 protein. The sample has approximately 1,700,000 distinct CDR3 sequences, 39% seen once. Specimen: blood. The receptors originated from a human donor in good health.

In this sample, this clonotype turned up a few times. The chain employs TRBV7-9 and TRBJ1-1; D not certain. The CDR3 runs 12 residues. Looked up from germline, CDR1 is SEHNR and CDR2 is FQNEAQ (reference sequence). Trimming removed 7 bases at V and 1 base at J, with 7 bases between. CDR3 bases: TGTGCCAGCACCTCGGGGAACACTGAAGCTTTCTTT. It codes for CASTSGNTEAFF.

This clonotype was seen only a few times. The chain joins TRBV5-1 to TRBJ1-2; 7 bases line up with TRBD1. The V and J ends lost 3 bases and 0 bases, in that order; junction bases with no gene match: 8. CDR1 and CDR2 (germline): SGHRS, YFSETQ. The CDR3 sequence is 16 residues long. The CDR3, as DNA: TGCGCCAGCAGCTGGGGAACGACAGGGACTAACTATGGCTACACCTTC. Translating gives CASSWGTTGTNYGYTF. The full variable domain, in which reference TRBV5-1 and TRBJ1-2 provide the parts outside the CDR3, is KAGVTQTPRYLIKTRGQQVTLSCSPISGHRSVSWYQQTPGQGLQFLFEYFSETQRNKGNFPGRFSGRQFSNSRSEMNVSTLELGDSALYLCASSWGTTGTNYGYTFGSGTRLTVV.

In its sample, this clonotype was seen a few times. The J gene is TRBJ1-5, the V gene TRBV6-1, with a possible D match to TRBD1 (6 bases). Germline-derived CDR1 and CDR2 are MNHNS and SASEGT. Trimming took 2 bases from V and 5 from J, leaving 7 bases between them. This CDR3 has 13 amino acids. The DNA for the CDR3 is TGTGCCAGCAGTGAAACAGGGCATCAGCCCCAGCATTTT. Amino acids: CASSETGHQPQHF.

The chain links TRBV5-5 to TRBJ1-4; 7 bases match TRBD1. Germline V gives CDR1 SGHKS, CDR2 YYEKEE (reference sequence). V was pared by 4 bases and J by 8 bases, with 8 bases of the junction left unmatched. The CDR3 is made up of 14 amino acids. CDR3 sequence reads: CASSTYRGGEKLFF. CDR3 DNA sequence: TGTGCCAGCAGCACCTACAGGGGAGGAGAAAAACTGTTTTTT.

A remark on this clonotype: Relative to the germline gene, one junction end is altered; a read error may explain this. V gene TRBV7-3 combines with J gene TRBJ1-1; no firm D call. CDR1 SGHTA and CDR2 FQGTGA come from the germline V gene. The CDR3 loop spans 13 amino acids. The CDR3 spells CTSSLSEDTEAFF. The CDR3 DNA is TGTACCAGCAGCCTTTCGGAAGACACTGAAGCTTTCTTT. Full variable domain (missing parts from reference TRBV7-3 and TRBJ1-1): GAGVSQTPSNKVTEKGKYVELRCDPISGHTALYWYRQSLGQGPEFLIYFQGTGAADDSGLPNDRFFAVRPEGSVSTLKIQRTERGDSAVYLCTSSLSEDTEAFFGQGTRLTVV.

This clonotype has a handful of counts. This chain uses TRBV10-3 with TRBJ2-3, with 10 bases matching TRBD2. The junction had 9 bases not matched to a gene; V was cut back by 10 bases and J by 5 bases. CDR1 is ENHRY and CDR2 is SYGVKD in the germline V gene. The CDR3 runs 14 residues. The CDR3 reads CATGAGGLKDTQYF. The CDR3 bases are TGTGCCACAGGAGCGGGGGGGCTTAAAGATACGCAGTATTTT.

The gene calls are TRBV9 and TRBJ2-1; either TRBD1 or TRBD2 may supply D (6 bases each). V was pared by 2 bases and J by 10 bases, with 16 bases between. The CDR3 covers 14 residues. From germline, CDR1 is SGDLS and CDR2 YYNGEE. CDR3 in DNA: TGTGCCAGCAGCGTCGAGGGGGGCTTACGGGAGCAGTTCTTC. Its protein product is CASSVEGGLREQFF.

The rearrangement joins TRBV4-3 to TRBJ2-7; no definite D call. The germline V and J ends were trimmed by 1 base and 3 bases, with 7 bases remaining between them. This CDR3 is built from 13 residues. Germline assignment: CDR1 LGHNA and CDR2 YSLEER. The CDR3 loop is CASSQALCYEQYF. CDR3 nucleotide sequence: TGCGCCAGCAGCCAAGCCCTATGCTACGAGCAGTACTTC.

This clonotype was observed a handful of times. V is TRBV27 and J is TRBJ2-7, with 7 bases lining up with TRBD2. The germline CDR1 and CDR2 sequences are MNHEY and SMNVEV (reference sequence). V was clipped by 8 bases and J by 6 bases; unmatched bases: 13. The CDR3 covers 14 residues. DNA for the CDR3: TGTGCCAGCGGGGCGGGAGCCTCCTGGGGCGAGCAGTACTTC. As protein: CASGAGASWGEQYF.

This clonotype was detected only a few times. The rearrangement joins TRBV20-1 to TRBJ2-7, with 7 bases lining up with TRBD1. This CDR3 spans 15 amino acids. The V and J ends lost 3 bases and 3 bases, in that order; junction bases with no gene match: 11. CDR1 and CDR2 from the germline V gene are DFQATT and SNEGSKA (reference sequence). CDR3 nucleotides: TGCAGTGCTAGGGTACGGGGACAGACCTACTACGAGCAGTACTTC. This gives the protein CSARVRGQTYYEQYF.

This clonotype was seen only once. The rearrangement uses TRBV27 and TRBJ2-3, with 8 bases lining up with TRBD1. This CDR3 is built from 21 residues. Germline V CDR1 and CDR2: MNHEY, SMNVEV (reference sequence). Trimming cost V 2 bases and J 2 bases; bases outside gene matches: 21. The CDR3 DNA reads TGTGCCAGCAGTTTAATAGGACAGGGAGGTTTTTCGACAGGGTACACAGATACGCAGTATTTT. Translation gives CASSLIGQGGFSTGYTDTQYF.

For this clonotype: A much larger clonotype is one base distant, so this may be a read error. This sequence joins TRBV4-3 and TRBJ2-7, with a weak D call TRBD1 (6 bases). CDR1 and CDR2 from the germline V gene are LGHNA and YSLEER. The CDR3 extends over 12 amino acids. V lost 2 bases to trimming and J lost 9 bases, with 11 bases between them. The DNA of the CDR3 is TGCGCCAGCAGCCAACCGGGACATAGGCAGTACTTC. Amino acid sequence: CASSQPGHRQYF.

The rearrangement uses TRBV7-6 and TRBJ2-7; the match to TRBD2 covers 8 bases. The V gene's germline CDR1 is SGHVS and CDR2 FNYEAQ. CDR3 length: 16 amino acids. The V gene end was trimmed by 2 bases and the J gene end by 0 bases; junction bases not matched to a gene: 6. CDR3 nucleotides: TGTGCCAGCAGCTTAAGGCTAGCGGGTAGCTCCTACGAGCAGTACTTC. Its translation is CASSLRLAGSSYEQYF.

This clonotype was seen once. The chain combines TRBV27 with TRBJ1-1; D ambiguous. Trimming pared 3 bases from V and 7 bases from J, leaving 12 bases between. The CDR3 covers 13 residues. Germline V CDR1 and CDR2: MNHEY, SMNVEV (reference sequence). DNA of the CDR3: TGTGCCAGCAGTTTTTCAATGGGGTATGAAGCTTTCTTT. This sequence encodes CASSFSMGYEAFF.

V usage is TRBV7-2 and J usage is TRBJ2-4, with TRBD2 identical over 10 bases. The J call may not be correct, given that the DNA end is closer to TRBJ2-7. CDR1 and CDR2 from the germline V gene are SGHTA and FQGNSA. There are 14 residues in the CDR3. The CDR3 is CASSFSSGGYEQYF. CDR3 DNA: TGTGCCAGCAGCTTTTCTAGCGGGGGCTACGAGCAGTACTTC.

The table lists this clonotype with a few counts. The rearrangement joins TRBV2 to TRBJ1-5; D ambiguous. The germline gives CDR1 SNHLY, CDR2 FYNNEI. Trimming took off 6 bases at V and 5 bases at J, with 8 bases between the two ends. The CDR3 is 12 amino acids. The CDR3 nucleotides are TGTGCCAGCAGGAGGGTTGATCAGCCCCAGCATTTT. It specifies CASRRVDQPQHF. The entire variable domain, with the rest obtained from reference TRBV2 and TRBJ1-5, is as follows: EPEVTQTPSHQVTQMGQEVILRCVPISNHLYFYWYRQILGQKVEFLVSFYNNEISEKSEIFDDQFSVERPDGSNFTLKIRSTKLEDSAMYFCASRRVDQPQHFGDGTRLSIL.

Only a few counts were recorded for this clonotype. This chain links TRBV21-1 with TRBJ2-1; the table's D call of TRBD1 was not tested on the DNA. TRBV21-1 is labeled a pseudogene. This CDR3 region has 15 residues. The CDR3 DNA follows: TGTGCCAGCAGCATGAGACAGGGTTGGGGCAATGAGCAGTTCTTC. Protein product: CASSMRQGWGNEQFF.

The rearrangement links TRBV3-1 to TRBJ2-1; D may be TRBD2 (5 bases). The CDR3 sequence is 16 residues long. Trimming took 0 bases from V and 1 from J, leaving 10 bases between them. From germline, CDR1 is LGHDT and CDR2 YNNKEL (reference sequence). DNA for the CDR3: TGTGCCAGCAGCCAAGAGATACTAGTTTCCTACAATGAGCAGTTCTTC. Its translation: CASSQEILVSYNEQFF.

The chain couples TRBV5-1 to TRBJ2-4; TRBD2 agrees at 7 bases. Germline V gene sequence: CDR1 SGHRS, CDR2 YFSETQ. The CDR3 has 14 amino acids. V shed 0 bases and J 9 bases; nucleotides not matched to a gene: 6. The CDR3 coding sequence is TGCGCCAGCAGCTTGGCCGGGCGGGGGAGCATTCAGTACTTC. Amino acids: CASSLAGRGSIQYF.

This clonotype was seen a handful of times. The gene calls are TRBV12-3 or TRBV12-4 and TRBJ1-4, with D possibly TRBD1 on 5 matching bases. The CDR3 spans 14 residues. With 3 bases removed from V and 10 bases from J, the gap between germline ends came to 15 bases. The CDR3 loop is CASSFGQGVVKLFF. CDR3 nucleotides: TGTGCCAGCAGTTTTGGTCAGGGAGTCGTAAAACTGTTTTTT.

The sample holds a few counts of this clonotype. The rearrangement joins TRBV5-1 to TRBJ2-3; weak D call: TRBD1 (5 bases). The CDR3 consists of 16 residues. Deletions cut 2 bases from V and 1 base from J, with 14 bases between. Germline CDR1 and CDR2: SGHRS and YFSETQ. This chain's CDR3 is CASSFVRDRGTDTQYF. The CDR3 DNA sequence: TGCGCCAGCAGCTTCGTTCGCGACAGAGGCACAGATACGCAGTATTTT.

The table lists this clonotype with a few counts. CDR3 nucleotides: TGTGCCACCAGTGAAGGGACTAACTATGGCTACACCTTC. It codes for CATSEGTNYGYTF. This rearrangement joins TRBV24-1 to TRBJ1-2; D ambiguous. Trimming cost V 4 bases and J 0 bases, with 5 bases left between them. Germline V CDR1 and CDR2: KGHDR, SFDVKD. CDR3 length: 13 amino acids.

Points on this clonotype: One junction end does not reproduce the germline sequence, and a read error may be involved. The CDR3 here is CARSLALSGGLNEQFF. CDR3 sequence (DNA): TGTGCCCGCAGCTTAGCCCTTAGCGGGGGGTTAAATGAGCAGTTCTTC. This chain joins TRBV7-9 and TRBJ2-1; 10 bases map to TRBD2. The germline V gene has CDR1 SEHNR and CDR2 FQNEAQ (reference sequence). The CDR3 extends over 16 amino acids.

The rearrangement links TRBV4-3 to TRBJ1-4; TRBD1 matches 7 bases. The CDR3 length is 16 residues. Trimming took 1 base from V and 8 from J; bases not matched to a gene: 10. Germline CDR1 LGHNA, CDR2 YSLEER. The CDR3 spells CASSQGQGGGDEKLFF. In nucleotides, the CDR3 is TGCGCCAGCAGCCAAGGCCAGGGGGGAGGGGACGAAAAACTGTTTTTT.

This chain links TRBV29-1 with TRBJ1-2; unclear D gene. V was cut by 0 bases and J by 3 bases, with 14 bases left in between. CDR3 length: 15 amino acids. Germline V gene sequence: CDR1 SQVTM, CDR2 ANQGSEA. The CDR3 protein is CSVEELSGSYYGYTF. The CDR3 DNA reads as TGCAGCGTTGAAGAATTGTCCGGGAGCTACTATGGCTACACCTTC.

The rearrangement uses TRBV29-1 and TRBJ2-5, with D perhaps TRBD2 (7 bases). V lost 7 bases and J 7 bases, leaving 16 bases between the germline ends. Germline CDR1 SQVTM, CDR2 ANQGSEA. The CDR3 covers 12 residues. Here the CDR3 reads CSAPWGGGTQYF. As DNA, the CDR3 is TGCAGCGCCCCTTGGGGGGGCGGGACCCAGTACTTC.

Points on this clonotype: This clone may be a read error of a much larger clone one base away. This chain joins TRBV14 and TRBJ2-6, with D maybe TRBD2 (5 bases). In germline, CDR1 is SGHDN, CDR2 FVKESK. V lost 6 bases and J lost 4, with 10 bases in between. This CDR3 has 14 amino acids. DNA for the CDR3: TGTGCCAGCAGGCTTAGGAGGGGGGCCAACGTCCTGACTTTC. This encodes CASRLRRGANVLTF.

This clonotype turned up a few times. The J gene is TRBJ1-2, the V gene TRBV29-1, with unresolved D. Between the trimmed V and J ends, which lost 4 bases and 6 bases, there was a span of 9 bases. Germline V lookup: CDR1 SQVTM, CDR2 ANQGSEA. The CDR3 is 11 amino acids. This chain's CDR3 is CSVGSADGYTF. The CDR3 coding sequence is TGCAGCGTTGGTTCCGCGGATGGCTACACCTTC.

This clonotype was detected a few times. The V and J genes are TRBV4-3 and TRBJ1-2, with D possibly TRBD1 on 6 matching bases. CDR3 length: 14 residues. CDR1 LGHNA and CDR2 YSLEER come from the germline V gene. Trimming shortened V by 3 bases and J by 8 bases, and 16 bases separated the two germline ends. The CDR3 region is CASSQTGTRSGYTF. In nucleotides, the CDR3 is TGCGCCAGCAGCCAGACCGGGACACGCTCCGGCTACACCTTC.

The chain uses TRBV20-1 and TRBJ1-1, with a tentative D call TRBD1 (6 bases). In germline, CDR1 is DFQATT, CDR2 SNEGSKA (reference sequence). V was trimmed by 6 bases and J by 1 base, leaving 12 bases between them. CDR3 length: 13 residues. CDR3 sequence (DNA): TGCAGTGCCCCCTCGGGGGCGAACACTGAAGCTTTCTTT. Protein sequence: CSAPSGANTEAFF.

The chain joins TRBV18 to TRBJ2-7, with D possibly called TRBD1 or TRBD2 (5 bases each). This CDR3 has 14 amino acids. Germline CDR1 and CDR2: KGHSH and LQKENI. V dropped 1 base and J dropped 6 bases, with 13 bases sitting between them. CDR3 amino acids: CASSPRDLPAEQYF. CDR3 nucleotides: TGTGCCAGCTCACCACGGGACCTTCCGGCCGAGCAGTACTTC.

The gene calls are TRBV25-1 and TRBJ2-1, with 12 bases aligning to TRBD2. CDR1 is MGHDK and CDR2 is SYGVNS in the germline V gene. The length of the CDR3 is 17 residues. Germline trimming cut 4 bases from V and 6 bases from J; bases unmatched to any gene: 10. The CDR3 DNA reads TGTGCCAGCAGTGCACCTAGCGGGGGGGCCTTTCCCAATGAGCAGTTCTTC. Protein sequence: CASSAPSGGAFPNEQFF.